This T cell receptor beta chain appears in the sequencing data of a study (dated by TCRdb to between 2014 and 2017). For context, the study as a whole: The study set out to test whether tumor-infiltrating Tregs in breast cancer get recruited from blood Tregs or are instead converted in situ from other CD4+ T cell subsets.

Findings and caveats that apply to the study as a whole: Among fewer than 30 patients, 10% to 15% of tumor Treg TRBV12-4/TRBJ1-2 sequences were shared with naive CD4+ cells, versus under 2.2% with blood Tregs or memory cells. Rather than covering whole repertoires, validation in the larger cohort was restricted to a single TCR beta V-J rearrangement. Tumor memory CD4+ T cell TCR gene usage clustered with blood and lymph node memory CD4+ cells and lymph node naive CD4+ cells. Tumor-infiltrating Treg TCR alpha and beta sequences overlapped most with tumor naive CD4+ T cells, then with blood naive CD4+ T cells.

Library creation used multiplex PCR. The data were produced on an Ion Torrent PGM. For the approximately 20-patient analysis, adaptor-ligated barcode primers were used to amplify TRBV12-4/TRBJ1-2 clonotypes. For the roughly 25-patient cohort, the TRBV12-4/TRBJ1-2 amplicons were sequenced on the Ion Personal Genome Machine system. In the paper's pipeline: For each of nine subset-tissue groups, sequencing data from the five patients were combined, and the groups were compared by unsupervised clustering of TCR gene usage. Repertoire similarity was calculated with the Morisita-Horn index, weighting shared sequences by their contribution to each repertoire. The public reads were reprocessed in TCRdb via fastp at Q25 and MiXCR, keeping in-frame beta chains. Each CDR3 protein gets just one entry, which takes the most common genes and DNA from the rows behind it. The V and J calls and clone size come from TCRdb's table, not from the authors' own analysis. A total of some 500 distinct CDR3 sequences appear in this sample, roughly 21% of them only once. Of the sample, roughly 30% falls within the top ten clones.

This clonotype is characterized as large (0.1 to 1%). The specificity of this receptor is unknown. No clone much larger than this one lies a single base away; base qualities are absent. The CDR3 sequence holds 11 residues, the cysteine and phenylalanine included. Just CDR3 DNA is preserved here, 33 bases in frame from base 1. The V and J ends are trimmed by 10 bases and 6 bases, leaving 12 bases between them. Memory CD4+ T cells were isolated as CD4+CD45RO+CD25- cells. In a larger group of about 25 breast cancer patients, a single TRBV12-4/TRBJ1-2 rearrangement was sequenced in tumor Tregs and in blood Treg, naive and memory CD4+ cells. Ficoll density gradient centrifugation was used to isolate mononuclear cells from lymph nodes or from approximately 50 ml of peripheral blood. Sorted cell populations were confirmed by FACS to exceed 90% purity.

Sequencing was carried out using memory CD4+ T cells sorted from blood. The cell subset or site tag for this specimen amounts to: memory CD4+ T cells, CD4+CD45RO+CD25-. Here the chain combines TRBV12-3 or TRBV12-4 and TRBJ1-2; the D region possibly corresponds to TRBD1 (5 bases align). The TCR originated in a female donor with breast cancer. The DNA is TGTGCCATCTCGACAGACAATGGCTACACCTTC. This codes for CAISTDNGYTF.